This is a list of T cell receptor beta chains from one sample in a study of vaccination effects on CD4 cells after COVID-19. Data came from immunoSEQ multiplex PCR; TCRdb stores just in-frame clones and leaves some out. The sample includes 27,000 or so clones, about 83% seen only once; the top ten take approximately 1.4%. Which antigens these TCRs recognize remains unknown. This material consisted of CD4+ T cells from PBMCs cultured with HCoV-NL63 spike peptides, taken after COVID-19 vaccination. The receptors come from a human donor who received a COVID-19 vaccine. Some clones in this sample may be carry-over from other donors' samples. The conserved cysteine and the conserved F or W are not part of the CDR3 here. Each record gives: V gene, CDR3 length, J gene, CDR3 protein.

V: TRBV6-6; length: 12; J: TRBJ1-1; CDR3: ASSLISGNTEAF
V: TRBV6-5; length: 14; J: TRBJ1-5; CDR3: ASSYSGVSSNQPQH
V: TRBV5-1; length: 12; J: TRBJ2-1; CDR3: ASSLVQQYNEQF
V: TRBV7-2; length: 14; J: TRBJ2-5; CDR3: ASSLGLAGEQETQY
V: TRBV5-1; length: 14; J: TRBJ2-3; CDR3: ASSLVLSGRTDTQY
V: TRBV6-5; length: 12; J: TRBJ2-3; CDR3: ASSGVGMADTQY
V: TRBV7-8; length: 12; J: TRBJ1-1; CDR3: ASSRSESNTEAF
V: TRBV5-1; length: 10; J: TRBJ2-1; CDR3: ASSIWANEQF
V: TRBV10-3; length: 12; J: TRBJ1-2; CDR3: AISDRAGGYGYT
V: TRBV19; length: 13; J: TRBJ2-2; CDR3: ATRGATAGTGELF
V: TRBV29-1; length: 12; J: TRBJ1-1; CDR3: SVEGVNMNTEAF
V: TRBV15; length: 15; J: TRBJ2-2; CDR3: ATSRDKQGVFTGELF
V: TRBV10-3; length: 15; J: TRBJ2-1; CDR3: ATGDPRLSSSYNEQF
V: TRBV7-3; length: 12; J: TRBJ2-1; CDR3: ASSQGSSYNEQF
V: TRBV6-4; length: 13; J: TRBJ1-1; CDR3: ASRVTRDRRAEAF
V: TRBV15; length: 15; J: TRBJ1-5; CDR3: ATSRDPLGMSNQPQH
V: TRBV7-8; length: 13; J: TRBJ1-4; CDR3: ASSRETLRSEKLF
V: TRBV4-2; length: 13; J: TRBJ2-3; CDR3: ASSQEDSGTDTQY
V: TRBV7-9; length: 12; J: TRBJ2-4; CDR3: ASSPSGGENIQY
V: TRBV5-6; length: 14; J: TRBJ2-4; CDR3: ASSLFGTGAKNIQY
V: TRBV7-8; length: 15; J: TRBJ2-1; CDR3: ASSLRLGLADRNEQF
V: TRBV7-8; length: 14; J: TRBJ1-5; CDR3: ASSRSWDRGGQPQH
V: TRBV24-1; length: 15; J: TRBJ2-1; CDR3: ATSDSSGGASYNEQF
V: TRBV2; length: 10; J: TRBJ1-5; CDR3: ASARGNQPQH
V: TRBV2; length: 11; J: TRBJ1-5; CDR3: ASTRSSNQPQH
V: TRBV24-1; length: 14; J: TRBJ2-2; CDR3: ATSDDSGTVTGELF
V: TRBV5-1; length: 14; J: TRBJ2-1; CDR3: ASSLDTLSSYNEQF
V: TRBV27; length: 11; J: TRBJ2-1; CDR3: ASLDRGRNEQF
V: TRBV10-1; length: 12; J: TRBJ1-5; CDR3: ASSTGGSRQPQH
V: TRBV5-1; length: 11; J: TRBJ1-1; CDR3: ASSLDFGFEAF
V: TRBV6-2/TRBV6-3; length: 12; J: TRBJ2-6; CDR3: ASSPFTGANVLT
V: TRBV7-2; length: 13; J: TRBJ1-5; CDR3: ASSPPGIDNQPQH
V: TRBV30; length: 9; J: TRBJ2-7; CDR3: AWSPQYEQY
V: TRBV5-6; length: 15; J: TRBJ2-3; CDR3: ASSPNVAAASTDTQY
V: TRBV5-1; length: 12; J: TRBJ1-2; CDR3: ASSLGDRDYGYT
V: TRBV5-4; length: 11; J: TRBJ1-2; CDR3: ASSFAENYGYT
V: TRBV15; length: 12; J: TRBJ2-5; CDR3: ATSRDVAGETQY
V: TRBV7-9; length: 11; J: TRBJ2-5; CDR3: ASRSRVGETQY
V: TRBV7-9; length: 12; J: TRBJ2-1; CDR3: ASSPRTARGEQF
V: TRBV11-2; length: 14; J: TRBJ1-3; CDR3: ASSRGQPSSGNTIY
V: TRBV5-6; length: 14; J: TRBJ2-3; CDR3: ASSLARDFSTDTQY
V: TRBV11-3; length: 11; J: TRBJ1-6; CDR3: ASSSALGSPLH
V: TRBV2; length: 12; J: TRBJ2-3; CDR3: ASSRSAVLDTQY
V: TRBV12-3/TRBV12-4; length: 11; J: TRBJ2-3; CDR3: ASIGLSTDTQY
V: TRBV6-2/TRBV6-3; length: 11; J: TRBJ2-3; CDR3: ASSYLPGGTQY
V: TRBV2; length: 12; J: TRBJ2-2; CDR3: ASVDRGDTGELF
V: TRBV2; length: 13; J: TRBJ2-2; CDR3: ASLGTSRNTGELF
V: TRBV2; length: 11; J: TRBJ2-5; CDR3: ASTGTGRETQY
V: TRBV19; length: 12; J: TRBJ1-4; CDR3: ASKRQATNEKLF
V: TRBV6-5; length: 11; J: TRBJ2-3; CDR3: ASSLANTDTQY
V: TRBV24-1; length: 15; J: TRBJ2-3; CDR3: ATSDPGLAGSTDTQY
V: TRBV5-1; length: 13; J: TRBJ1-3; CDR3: ASSLPSSSGNTIY
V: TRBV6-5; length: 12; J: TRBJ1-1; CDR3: ASKIQAGNTEAF
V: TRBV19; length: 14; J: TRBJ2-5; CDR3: ASSIFAGALQETQY
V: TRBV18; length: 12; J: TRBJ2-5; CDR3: ASSPRGLQETQY
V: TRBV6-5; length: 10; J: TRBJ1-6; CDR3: ASKAVNSPLH
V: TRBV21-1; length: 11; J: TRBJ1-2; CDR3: ASSKAPGWGYT
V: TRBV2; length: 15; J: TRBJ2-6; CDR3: ASSTMTGPSGANVLT
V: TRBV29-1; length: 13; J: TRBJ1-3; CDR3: SAVGGLGSGNTIY
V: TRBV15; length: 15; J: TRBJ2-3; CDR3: ATSRDHGHLSTDTQY